The 13 T cell receptor beta chains in this list originate from one sample, sequenced in a study of cytomegalovirus exposure and HLA in healthy donors. Assay used: immunoSEQ multiplex PCR; TCRdb lists only in-frame clones, some missing. The sample holds 200,000 to 250,000 clones, 70% to 90% seen once. Sequenced sample: PBMCs. The receptor set was obtained from a woman under 30 in good health and CMV-seronegative.

The chain combines TRBV27 with TRBJ1-1; possibly TRBD1 for D (5 bases). Germline CDR1 MNHEY, CDR2 SMNVEV (reference sequence). Trimming cost V 3 bases and J 6 bases, with 11 bases left between them. CDR3 length equals 13 residues. CDR3: CASSFRQRSEAFF. DNA of the CDR3: TGTGCCAGCAGTTTCCGACAGAGATCTGAAGCTTTCTTT.

V is TRBV19 and J is TRBJ2-2; 11 bases are a match to TRBD2. With 9 bases clipped from V and 6 bases from J, the junction kept 9 bases outside the gene matches. Germline CDR1 is LNHDA and CDR2 is SQIVND (reference sequence). This CDR3 has 15 residues. Written as DNA, the CDR3 is TGTGCCAGCGTGGAACTAGCGGGAGACGCCGGGGAGCTGTTTTTT. This gives the protein CASVELAGDAGELFF.

This clone was picked up one time. CDR3 residues: CASSPRDEQYF. The CDR3 nucleotides are TGTGCCAGCAGCCCCAGGGACGAGCAGTACTTC. The J gene is TRBJ2-7, the V gene TRBV11-2, with D possibly TRBD1 on 5 matching bases. V was pared by 5 bases and J by 5 bases, with 7 bases between. The CDR3 runs to 11 residues. The germline CDR1 and CDR2 sequences are SGHAT and FQNNGV.

A single count supports this clone. The chain carries TRBV7-6 and TRBJ2-7, with 12 bases matching TRBD2. The CDR3 covers 14 residues. Looked up from germline, CDR1 is SGHVS and CDR2 is FNYEAQ. The J segment lost 7 bases and the V segment lost 5 bases, leaving 6 bases of the junction unmatched. The DNA for the CDR3 is TGTGCCAGCAGCAAACTAGCGGGGGGCTATGAGCAGTACTTC. Residues: CASSKLAGGYEQYF.

The V gene is TRBV5-1, the J gene TRBJ2-7; 8 nucleotides match TRBD1. The CDR3 is 14 residues long. The V segment lost 2 bases and the J segment 2 bases; nucleotides outside the gene matches: 3. Germline loops: CDR1 SGHRS, CDR2 YFSETQ. CDR3 coding DNA: TGCGCCAGCAGCTTAAACAGGGGGGCCTACGAGCAGTACTTC. Its translation: CASSLNRGAYEQYF.

The chain couples TRBV6-6 to TRBJ2-2; 7 positions match TRBD2. The CDR3 is made up of 15 amino acids. Germline V gene sequence: CDR1 MNHNY, CDR2 SVGAGI (reference sequence). V lost 5 bases and J lost 8; bases outside the gene matches: 11. In DNA form, the CDR3 reads TGTGCCAGCAGTGTCCATGCGGGAGTGGCGGGGGAGCTGTTTTTT. Translated, it gives CASSVHAGVAGELFF.

The rearrangement uses TRBV28 and TRBJ2-1, with TRBD2 matching 15 bases. This CDR3 has 19 residues. Germline lookup yields CDR1 MDHEN and CDR2 SYDVKM. V dropped 3 bases and J dropped 2; count of bases not matched to a gene: 8. Here the CDR3 reads CASSFGTSGRLKPYNEQFF. The CDR3 DNA reads TGTGCCAGCAGTTTCGGGACTAGCGGGAGGTTGAAGCCCTACAATGAGCAGTTCTTC.

The chain combines TRBV7-8 with TRBJ2-7, with D possibly matching TRBD2 (6 bases). The germline V gene has CDR1 SGHVS and CDR2 FQNEAQ. This CDR3 region has 14 residues. V shed 2 bases and J shed 3 bases, with 11 bases lying between them. CDR3 sequence reads: CASSLSTSYYEQYF. The DNA of the CDR3 is TGTGCCAGCAGCTTAAGTACTAGCTACTACGAGCAGTACTTC. The whole variable domain, filled in from reference TRBV7-8 and TRBJ2-7, reads GAGVSQSPRYKVAKRGQDVALRCDPISGHVSLFWYQQALGQGPEFLTYFQNEAQLDKSGLPSDRFFAERPEGSVSTLKIQRTQQEDSAVYLCASSLSTSYYEQYFGPGTRLTVT.

This sequence joins TRBV5-6 and TRBJ2-2, with 7 bases that match TRBD1. The length of the CDR3 is 16 residues. V gave up 2 bases and J gave up 5 bases; unmatched junction bases: 9. Germline values: CDR1 SGHDT, CDR2 YYEEEE. The CDR3 reads CASSFRFRGKTGELFF. For the CDR3, the DNA is TGTGCCAGCAGCTTTCGATTCAGGGGGAAGACCGGGGAGCTGTTTTTT.

This clone was found once. A read error may produce the germline difference seen at one junction end. The rearrangement uses TRBV11-2 and TRBJ2-1, with TRBD2 matching 11 bases. The germline CDR1 and CDR2 sequences are SGHAT and FQNNGV. This CDR3 spans 15 amino acids. The CDR3: CASSLAGGRNNEQFF. DNA of the CDR3: TGTGCCAGCAGTTTAGCGGGAGGGAGAAACAATGAGCAGTTCTTC.

This clone was seen just once. The chain employs TRBV19 and TRBJ2-7, with 8 bases identical to TRBD2. This CDR3 is 15 amino acids long. Germline trimming cut 2 bases from V and 1 base from J; bases unmatched to any gene: 4. In germline, CDR1 is LNHDA, CDR2 SQIVND (reference sequence). Here the CDR3 DNA reads TGTGCCAGTAGTATAAGCGGGAGTGTTTCCTACGAGCAGTACTTC. Its protein is CASSISGSVSYEQYF.

CDR3 protein: CASSLLAGGPYEQYF. CDR3 bases: TGTGCCAGCAGCTTGCTAGCGGGAGGGCCCTACGAGCAGTACTTC. V and J are TRBV5-4 and TRBJ2-7; TRBD2 matches 12 bases. This CDR3 has 15 amino acids. Trimming cost V 1 base and J 2 bases; bases outside gene matches: 1. Germline V gene sequence: CDR1 SGHNT, CDR2 YYREEE (reference sequence).

V is TRBV5-4 and J is TRBJ2-7; 12 bases fit TRBD2. The junction had 5 bases not matched to a gene; V was cut back by 0 bases and J by 4 bases. This CDR3 is built from 16 residues. The germline CDR1 and CDR2 sequences are SGHNT and YYREEE (reference sequence). CDR3 in amino acids: CASSLGTSGNYYEQYF. CDR3 coding DNA: TGTGCCAGCAGCTTGGGGACTAGCGGGAACTATTACGAGCAGTACTTC.